Shown below are 15 T cell receptor beta chains from a single sample sequenced in a study of vaccination and CD4 T cells after COVID-19. These receptors lack a known antigen. As to treatment: approximately nine-day PBMC culture with coronavirus spike peptide pools or control peptides (ViraFEST assay). Cultured CD4+ T cell DNA underwent sequencing with the Oncomine TCR Beta short-read assay. TCRdb re-called the PCR reads through MiXCR, storing one row per CDR3 protein. Of about 8,500 distinct CDR3 sequences listed, 59% are singletons. Sequenced: CD4+ T cells from blood, cultured in vitro. These receptors came from a human donor who had recovered from COVID-19.

J is TRBJ1-2 and V is TRBV7-2, with 8 bases matching TRBD1. Unmatched junction bases numbered 6, after V lost 1 base and J lost 5 bases. The length of the CDR3 is 15 residues. CDR1 and CDR2 (germline): SGHTA, FQGNSA. CDR3: CASSLGFTGGYGYTF. The CDR3 region has the DNA TGTGCCAGCAGCTTAGGATTCACAGGGGGGTATGGCTACACCTTC.

The chain is built from TRBV28 and TRBJ1-2; D gene uncertain. The CDR3 extends over 13 amino acids. Germline V gene data show CDR1 as MDHEN and CDR2 as SYDVKM. Trimming shortened V by 8 bases and J by 5 bases, and 15 bases separated the two germline ends. The CDR3 sequence is CASRLGLRYGYTF. In DNA, the CDR3 is TGTGCCAGCCGACTCGGGCTGAGGTATGGCTACACCTTC.

This clonotype has a single count. The rearrangement uses TRBV20-1 and TRBJ2-7, with D tentatively TRBD2 (6 bases). Germline V gene data show CDR1 as DFQATT and CDR2 as SNEGSKA (reference sequence). V lost 3 bases, J lost 0 bases, and 12 bases lay in between. The CDR3 totals 14 residues. This CDR3 reads CSAREGLTSYEQYF. The CDR3 DNA follows: TGCAGTGCTAGGGAGGGACTCACCTCCTACGAGCAGTACTTC.

This clonotype occurred once. The chain couples TRBV10-2 to TRBJ1-2; D is possibly TRBD1 (6 bases). The V gene lost 2 bases and the J gene lost 8 bases, with 12 bases spanning the gap. The CDR3 has 13 amino acids. The germline V gene has CDR1 WSHSY and CDR2 SAAADI. The CDR3, as DNA: TGCGCCAGCAGTGAGGCCAGGGGAGGCGGCTACACCTTC. Its translation is CASSEARGGGYTF.

The chain is built from TRBV7-2 and TRBJ2-3; D unresolved. Germline values: CDR1 SGHTA, CDR2 FQGNSA. The CDR3 has 15 amino acids. Trimming removed 5 bases from V and 2 bases from J, with 14 bases in between. The CDR3 spells CASSPNYLATDTQYF. CDR3 nucleotides: TGTGCCAGCAGCCCGAACTACTTAGCCACAGATACGCAGTATTTT.

This clonotype was recorded a few times. The chain has TRBV20-1 and TRBJ1-5; 8 bases map to TRBD1. The junction had 5 bases not matched to a gene; V was cut back by 1 base and J by 6 bases. CDR1 and CDR2 (germline): DFQATT, SNEGSKA (reference sequence). There are 14 residues in the CDR3. CDR3 nucleotides: TGCAGTGCTAGAGGGACAGGGAATCCTCAGCCCCAGCATTTT. It yields the protein CSARGTGNPQPQHF.

The rearrangement uses TRBV6-1 and TRBJ1-1, with D possibly TRBD1 on 6 matching bases. The CDR3 runs 14 residues. The germline V gene encodes CDR1 MNHNS and CDR2 SASEGT. V was shortened by 6 bases and J by 3 bases, with 14 bases between the two germline ends. CDR3 in DNA: TGTGCCAGCAGGTCACAGGGCTCGTACACTGAAGCTTTCTTT. It codes for CASRSQGSYTEAFF.

The chain carries TRBV10-3 and TRBJ1-2; TRBD1 matches at 10 bases. V was pared by 7 bases and J by 8 bases, with 7 bases of the junction left unmatched. CDR3 length: 13 amino acids. Germline V gene lookup returns CDR1 ENHRY and CDR2 SYGVKD. The CDR3 here is CAINRQGASGYTF. For the CDR3, the DNA is TGTGCCATCAACCGACAGGGGGCGAGCGGCTACACCTTC.

V usage is TRBV24-1 and J usage is TRBJ1-5, with D tentatively TRBD1 (5 bases). Trimming took off 9 bases at V and 6 bases at J, with 17 bases between the two ends. Germline V lookup: CDR1 KGHDR, CDR2 SFDVKD. The CDR3 totals 14 residues. The DNA of the CDR3 is TGTGCCACCTCAAGCCCTGGGGGAGGTCAGCCCCAGCATTTT. It codes for CATSSPGGGQPQHF.

The chain carries TRBV27 and TRBJ1-5, with a weak D call TRBD1 (5 bases). Between the trimmed V and J ends, which lost 4 bases and 8 bases, there was a span of 9 bases. This CDR3 spans 12 amino acids. The germline gives CDR1 MNHEY, CDR2 SMNVEV (reference sequence). CDR3 residues: CASSSGFEPQHF. The CDR3 nucleotides are TGTGCCAGCAGTTCAGGGTTTGAGCCCCAGCATTTT.

This clonotype is labeled large. The chain couples TRBV27 to TRBJ2-7, with 8 bases matching TRBD2. CDR3 length: 13 amino acids. Germline CDR1 reads MNHEY; CDR2 reads SMNVEV (reference sequence). V shed 2 bases, J shed 4 bases, and the junction held 1 base outside the gene matches. CDR3 region: CASSLREGYEQYF. For the CDR3, the DNA is TGTGCCAGCAGTTTACGGGAGGGGTACGAGCAGTACTTC.

The gene calls are TRBV7-2 and TRBJ1-2, with D tentatively TRBD1 (5 bases). Trimming cost V 1 base and J 6 bases, with 15 bases left between them. From germline, CDR1 is SGHTA and CDR2 FQGNSA. This CDR3 spans 15 amino acids. The CDR3 nucleotides read TGTGCCAGCAGCTTAGTTGCAGGGAGCGTCGATGGCTACACCTTC. Encoded protein: CASSLVAGSVDGYTF.

V gene TRBV28 combines with J gene TRBJ1-1, with D hard to call. Deletions cut 7 bases from V and 0 bases from J, with 9 bases between. The CDR3 loop spans 13 amino acids. The germline V gene encodes CDR1 MDHEN and CDR2 SYDVKM. The CDR3 sequence is CASNTIMNTEAFF. CDR3 sequence (DNA): TGTGCCAGCAATACGATAATGAACACTGAAGCTTTCTTT.

This clonotype has only a few counts. The chain links TRBV7-9 to TRBJ1-5; unclear D gene. Germline V gene sequence: CDR1 SEHNR, CDR2 FQNEAQ (reference sequence). Trimming removed 0 bases at V and 7 bases at J, with 16 bases between. This CDR3 is built from 16 residues. The CDR3 loop reads CASSLAVLGDTQPQHF. Written as DNA, the CDR3 is TGTGCCAGCAGCTTAGCGGTCCTAGGAGATACACAGCCCCAGCATTTT.

On this clonotype: Compared with germline, one end of the junction differs, possibly owing to a read error. V and J are TRBV20-1 and TRBJ1-5; D is possibly TRBD1 (5 bases). This CDR3 region has 14 residues. In germline, CDR1 is DFQATT, CDR2 SNEGSKA (reference sequence). The CDR3 here is CSARDSNSNQPQHF. CDR3 DNA sequence: TGCAGTGCGAGAGACAGTAATAGCAATCAGCCCCAGCATTTT.